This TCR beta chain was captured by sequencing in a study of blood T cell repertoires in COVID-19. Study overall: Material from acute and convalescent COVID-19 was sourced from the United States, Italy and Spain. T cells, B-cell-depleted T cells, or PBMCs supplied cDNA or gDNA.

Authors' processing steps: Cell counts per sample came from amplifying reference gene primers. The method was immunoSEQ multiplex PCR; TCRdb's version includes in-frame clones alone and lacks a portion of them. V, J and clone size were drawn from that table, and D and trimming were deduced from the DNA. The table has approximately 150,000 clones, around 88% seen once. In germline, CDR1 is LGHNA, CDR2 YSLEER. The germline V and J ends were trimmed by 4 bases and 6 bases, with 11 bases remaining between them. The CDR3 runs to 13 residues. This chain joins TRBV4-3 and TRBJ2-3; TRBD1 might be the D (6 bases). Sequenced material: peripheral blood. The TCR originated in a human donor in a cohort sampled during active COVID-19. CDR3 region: CASSPTGLDTQYF. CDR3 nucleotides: TGCGCCAGCAGCCCCACAGGGTTGGATACGCAGTATTTT.